The T cell receptor beta chain under discussion was sequenced for a study of beta chain features in type 1 diabetes. Points from the study as a whole: TCRB CDR3s from Type 1 diabetes patients were moderately but significantly shorter in all four CD4+ subsets. Sampled from patients, naive, central memory and Treg TCRB repertoires appeared more similar than those sampled from healthy donors.

This clone was counted a few times. Its specificity is unknown. CD4+ naive, central memory, regulatory and stem cell-like memory subsets were isolated by sorting on CD45RO/CCR7/CD25/CD127/CD95/CD27. The V segment lost 0 bases and the J segment 1 base; nucleotides outside the gene matches: 14. CDR3 length: 20 amino acids. cDNA synthesis used the whole RNA isolate, giving expressed TCRB sequences. Profiling relied on immunoSEQ multiplex PCR, and the TCRdb table lists in-frame clones only, not all of them. The data show approximately 340,000 clones, more than 12% seen once. Sequencing input: naive CD4+ T cells from blood. The rearrangement joins TRBV23-1 to TRBJ2-1; 8 positions agree with TRBD1. TRBV23-1 is labeled an ORF, and its function is uncertain. The source is a woman under 30 in good health. CDR3 in amino acids: CASSQSTFGQGAQSYNEQFF. In nucleotides, the CDR3 is TGCGCCAGCAGTCAATCTACTTTCGGGCAGGGGGCCCAGTCCTACAATGAGCAGTTCTTC.